The clone carrying this T cell receptor (beta chain) was detected a few times. Its antigen is unidentified. Germline CDR1 is SEHNR and CDR2 is FQNEAQ (reference sequence). This CDR3 region has 14 residues. The ends were cut back, 5 bases at V and 6 bases at J, with 16 bases in the middle. TCRdb's copy holds only in-frame clones and misses some; the assay was immunoSEQ multiplex PCR. Seen here are some 7,000 clones, approximately 79% observed once, and the top ten hold around 36%. The sample originates from a study of OX40 agonist ivuxolimab in advanced cancers. About the study: Ivuxolimab is an agonistic anti-OX40 (CD134) antibody, and patients were treated with it.

General observations from the study: Expanded clones belonging to CD8+ T cells outnumbered, on average, those of CD4+.

Autoimmune disease history or systemic immunosuppression barred patients. The sampling schedule covered blood at baseline, cycle 4 day 1, and cycle 7 day 1. The TCR originated in an adult with an advanced solid tumor such as melanoma, head and neck, liver or kidney cancer. This rearrangement joins TRBV7-9 to TRBJ1-1; tentative D call: TRBD1 (6 bases). The sequencing used CD4+ or CD8+ T cells sorted from blood, collected in a trial of the OX40 agonist ivuxolimab. In nucleotides, the CDR3 is TGTGCCAGCAGCCCCCGGGTAGGGGGGCCTGAAGCTTTCTTT. It translates to CASSPRVGGPEAFF.